This T cell receptor beta chain was profiled in a study of cytomegalovirus exposure and HLA in healthy donors. The primer mix had 60 Vbeta and 13 Jbeta primers. TCRdb's copy holds only in-frame clones and misses some; the assay was immunoSEQ multiplex PCR. The table has about 130,000 clones, about two thirds seen once. The sequence derives from a woman aged 55-70 years in good health and CMV-seropositive. Sequencing input: PBMCs.

The CDR3 DNA follows: TGTGCCAGCAGTTACTCCCAGGGGGCGCGCTCCTACGAGCAGTACTTC. Its translation: CASSYSQGARSYEQYF. J is TRBJ2-7 and V is TRBV6-6; 8 bases align to TRBD1. Germline CDR1 and CDR2: MNHNY and SVGAGI (reference sequence). The ends lost 0 bases at V and 0 bases at J; junction bases unmatched: 4. The CDR3 sequence is 16 residues long.